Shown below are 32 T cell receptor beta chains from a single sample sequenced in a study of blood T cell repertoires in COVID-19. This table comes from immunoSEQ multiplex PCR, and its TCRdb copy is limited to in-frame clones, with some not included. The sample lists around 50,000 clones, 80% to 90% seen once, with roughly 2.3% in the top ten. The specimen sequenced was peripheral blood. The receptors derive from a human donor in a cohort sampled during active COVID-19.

CDR3 DNA: TGTGCCAGCTCACCGGGACTAGCGGGAGGAAATGAGCAGTTCTTC. Translating gives CASSPGLAGGNEQFF. The rearrangement links TRBV18 to TRBJ2-1, with 15 bases identical to TRBD2. The V segment lost 3 bases and the J segment 7 bases; nucleotides outside the gene matches: 1. The CDR3 has 15 residues. Germline values: CDR1 KGHSH, CDR2 LQKENI.

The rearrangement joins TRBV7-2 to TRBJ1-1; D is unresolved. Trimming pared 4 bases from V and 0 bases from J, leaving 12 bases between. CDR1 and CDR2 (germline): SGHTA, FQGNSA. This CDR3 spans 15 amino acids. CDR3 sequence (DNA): TGTGCCAGCAGCTCGTCCGGGGTGATGAACACTGAAGCTTTCTTT. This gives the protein CASSSSGVMNTEAFF. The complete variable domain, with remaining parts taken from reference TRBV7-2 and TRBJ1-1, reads GAGVSQSPSNKVTEKGKDVELRCDPISGHTALYWYRQSLGQGLEFLIYFQGNSAPDKSGLPSDRFSAERTGGSVSTLTIQRTQQEDSAVYLCASSSSGVMNTEAFFGQGTRLTVV.

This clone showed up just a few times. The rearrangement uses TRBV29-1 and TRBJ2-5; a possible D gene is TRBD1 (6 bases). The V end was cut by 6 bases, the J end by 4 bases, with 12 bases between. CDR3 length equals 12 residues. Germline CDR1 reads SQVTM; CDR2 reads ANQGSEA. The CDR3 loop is CSVQQGPETQYF. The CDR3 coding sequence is TGCAGCGTCCAACAGGGTCCAGAGACCCAGTACTTC.

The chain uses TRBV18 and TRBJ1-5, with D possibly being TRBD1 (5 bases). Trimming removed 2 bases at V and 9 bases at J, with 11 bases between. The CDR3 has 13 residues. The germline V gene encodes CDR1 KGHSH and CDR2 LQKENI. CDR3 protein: CASSPDDRRPQHF. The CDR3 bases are TGTGCCAGCTCACCAGACGACAGACGGCCCCAGCATTTT. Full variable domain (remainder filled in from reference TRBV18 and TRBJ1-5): NAGVMQNPRHLVRRRGQEARLRCSPMKGHSHVYWYRQLPEEGLKFMVYLQKENIIDESGMPKERFSAEFPKEGPSILRIQQVVRGDSAAYFCASSPDDRRPQHFGDGTRLSIL.

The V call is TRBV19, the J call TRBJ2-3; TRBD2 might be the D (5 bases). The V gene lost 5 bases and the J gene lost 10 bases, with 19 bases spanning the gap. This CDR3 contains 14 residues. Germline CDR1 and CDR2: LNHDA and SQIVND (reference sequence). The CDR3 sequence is CASSPGLRGEAQYF. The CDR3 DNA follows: TGTGCCAGTAGTCCAGGCCTTCGGGGAGAGGCGCAGTATTTT.

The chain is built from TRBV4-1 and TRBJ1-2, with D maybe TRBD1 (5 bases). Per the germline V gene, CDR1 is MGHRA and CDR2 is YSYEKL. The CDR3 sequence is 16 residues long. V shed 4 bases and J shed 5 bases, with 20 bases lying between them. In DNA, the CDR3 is TGCGCCAGCAGCCCCCGGGAGGGAGGGGTTCAGTATGGCTACACCTTC. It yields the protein CASSPREGGVQYGYTF.

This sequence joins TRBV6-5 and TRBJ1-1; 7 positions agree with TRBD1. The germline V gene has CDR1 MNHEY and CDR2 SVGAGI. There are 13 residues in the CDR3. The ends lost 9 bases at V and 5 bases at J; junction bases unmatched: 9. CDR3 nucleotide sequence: TGTGCCAGTCCGGGACAGAGTAGGACTGAAGCTTTCTTT. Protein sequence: CASPGQSRTEAFF.

The CDR3 is CASSYGTGPDDTGELFF. The CDR3 DNA reads TGTGCCAGTAGCTACGGGACAGGACCAGATGACACCGGGGAGCTGTTTTTT. J is TRBJ2-2 and V is TRBV19, with TRBD1 matching 8 bases. V lost 6 bases to trimming and J lost 3 bases; unmatched junction nucleotides: 12. The CDR3 sequence is 17 residues long. The germline CDR1 and CDR2 sequences are LNHDA and SQIVND (reference sequence).

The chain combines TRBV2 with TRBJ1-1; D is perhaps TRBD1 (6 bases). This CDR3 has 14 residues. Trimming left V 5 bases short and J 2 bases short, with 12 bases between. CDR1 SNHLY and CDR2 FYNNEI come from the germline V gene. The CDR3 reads CASSPRDINTEAFF. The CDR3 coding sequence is TGTGCCAGCAGTCCCCGGGACATAAACACTGAAGCTTTCTTT.

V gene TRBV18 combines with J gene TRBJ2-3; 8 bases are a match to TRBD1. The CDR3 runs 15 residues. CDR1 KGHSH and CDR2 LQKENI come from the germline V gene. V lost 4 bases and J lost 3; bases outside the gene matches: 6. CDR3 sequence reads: CASSLGQGGTDTQYF. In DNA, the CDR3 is TGTGCCAGCTCACTCGGACAGGGCGGTACAGATACGCAGTATTTT.

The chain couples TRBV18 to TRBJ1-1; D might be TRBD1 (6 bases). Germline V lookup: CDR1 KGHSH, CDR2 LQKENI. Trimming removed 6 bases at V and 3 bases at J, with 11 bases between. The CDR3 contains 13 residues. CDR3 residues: CASSQGGDTEAFF. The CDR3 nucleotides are TGTGCCAGCTCCCAAGGGGGGGACACTGAAGCTTTCTTT. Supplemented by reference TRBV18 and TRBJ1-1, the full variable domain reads NAGVMQNPRHLVRRRGQEARLRCSPMKGHSHVYWYRQLPEEGLKFMVYLQKENIIDESGMPKERFSAEFPKEGPSILRIQQVVRGDSAAYFCASSQGGDTEAFFGQGTRLTVV.

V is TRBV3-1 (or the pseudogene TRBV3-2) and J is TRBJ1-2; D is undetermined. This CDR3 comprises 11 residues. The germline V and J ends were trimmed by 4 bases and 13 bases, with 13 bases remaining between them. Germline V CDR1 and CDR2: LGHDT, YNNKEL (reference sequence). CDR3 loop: CASSPWQTGTF. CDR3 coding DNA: TGTGCCAGCAGCCCTTGGCAAACGGGCACCTTC.

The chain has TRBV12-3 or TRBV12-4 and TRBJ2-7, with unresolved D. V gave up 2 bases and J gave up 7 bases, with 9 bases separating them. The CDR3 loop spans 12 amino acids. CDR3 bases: TGTGCCAGCAGTTTAAAACCACTGGAGCAGTACTTC. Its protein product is CASSLKPLEQYF.

Here the CDR3 reads CASSLGQGMTYEQYF. The CDR3 coding sequence is TGTGCCAGCAGCTTGGGGCAGGGTATGACCTACGAGCAGTACTTC. The gene calls are TRBV5-4 and TRBJ2-7; a weak D match, TRBD1 (5 bases). The CDR3 spans 15 residues. Germline V gene data show CDR1 as SGHNT and CDR2 as YYREEE (reference sequence). V shed 0 bases and J shed 2 bases, with 12 bases lying between them.

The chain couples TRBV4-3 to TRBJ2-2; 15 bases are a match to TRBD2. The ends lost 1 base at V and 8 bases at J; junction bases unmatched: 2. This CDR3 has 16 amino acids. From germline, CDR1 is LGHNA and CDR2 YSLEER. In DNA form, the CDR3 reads TGCGCCAGCAGCCAAGCCGGGACTAGCGGGAGGGGGGAGCTGTTTTTT. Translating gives CASSQAGTSGRGELFF.

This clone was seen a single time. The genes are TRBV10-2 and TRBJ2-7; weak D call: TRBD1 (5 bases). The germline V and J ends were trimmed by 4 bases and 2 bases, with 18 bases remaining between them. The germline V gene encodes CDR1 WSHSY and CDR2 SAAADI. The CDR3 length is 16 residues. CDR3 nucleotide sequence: TGCGCCAGCAGTGGGTTAAGAGAATGGGGCACCTACGAGCAGTACTTC. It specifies CASSGLREWGTYEQYF.

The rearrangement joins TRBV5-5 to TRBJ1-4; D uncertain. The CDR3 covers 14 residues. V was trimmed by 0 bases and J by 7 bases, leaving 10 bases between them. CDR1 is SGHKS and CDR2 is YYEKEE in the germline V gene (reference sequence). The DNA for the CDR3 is TGTGCCAGCAGCTTGGGGCAGGCCCTTGAAAAACTGTTTTTT. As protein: CASSLGQALEKLFF.

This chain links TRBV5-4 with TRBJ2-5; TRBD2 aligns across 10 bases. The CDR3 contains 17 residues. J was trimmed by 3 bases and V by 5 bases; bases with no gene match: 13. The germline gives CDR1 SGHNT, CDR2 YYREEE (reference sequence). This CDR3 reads CASRSVPASGRKETQYF. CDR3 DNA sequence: TGTGCCAGCAGATCGGTCCCGGCTAGCGGGAGAAAAGAGACCCAGTACTTC.

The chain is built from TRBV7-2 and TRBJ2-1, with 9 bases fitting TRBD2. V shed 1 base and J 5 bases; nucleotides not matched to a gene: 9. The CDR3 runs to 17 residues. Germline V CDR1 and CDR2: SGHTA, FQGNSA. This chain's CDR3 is CASSLGVAGGPDNEQFF. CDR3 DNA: TGTGCCAGCAGCTTAGGGGTCGCGGGAGGGCCCGACAATGAGCAGTTCTTC. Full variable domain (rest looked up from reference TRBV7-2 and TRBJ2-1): GAGVSQSPSNKVTEKGKDVELRCDPISGHTALYWYRQSLGQGLEFLIYFQGNSAPDKSGLPSDRFSAERTGGSVSTLTIQRTQQEDSAVYLCASSLGVAGGPDNEQFFGPGTRLTVL.

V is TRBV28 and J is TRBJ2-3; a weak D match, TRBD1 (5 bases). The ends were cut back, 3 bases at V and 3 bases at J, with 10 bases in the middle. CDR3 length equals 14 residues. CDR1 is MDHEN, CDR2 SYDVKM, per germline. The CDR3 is CASSLGPRTDTQYF. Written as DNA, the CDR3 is TGTGCCAGCAGTTTGGGGCCTCGGACAGATACGCAGTATTTT.

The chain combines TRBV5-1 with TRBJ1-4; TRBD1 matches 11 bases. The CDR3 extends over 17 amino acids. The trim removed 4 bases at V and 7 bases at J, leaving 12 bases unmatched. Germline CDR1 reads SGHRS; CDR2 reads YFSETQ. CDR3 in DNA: TGCGCCAGCAGCCTCTCGGACAGGGGGCGGATTGGTGAAAAACTGTTTTTT. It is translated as CASSLSDRGRIGEKLFF. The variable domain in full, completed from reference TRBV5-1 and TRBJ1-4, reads KAGVTQTPRYLIKTRGQQVTLSCSPISGHRSVSWYQQTPGQGLQFLFEYFSETQRNKGNFPGRFSGRQFSNSRSEMNVSTLELGDSALYLCASSLSDRGRIGEKLFFGSGTQLSVL.

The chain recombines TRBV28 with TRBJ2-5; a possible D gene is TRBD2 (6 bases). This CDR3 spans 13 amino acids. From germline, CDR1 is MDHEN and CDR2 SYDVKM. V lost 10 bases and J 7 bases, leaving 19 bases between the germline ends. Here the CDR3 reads CATGDFLGGTQYF. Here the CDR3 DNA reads TGTGCCACGGGGGACTTTCTTGGTGGGACCCAGTACTTC. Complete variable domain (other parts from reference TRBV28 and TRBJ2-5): DVKVTQSSRYLVKRTGEKVFLECVQDMDHENMFWYRQDPGLGLRLIYFSYDVKMKEKGDIPEGYSVSREKKERFSLILESASTNQTSMYLCATGDFLGGTQYFGPGTRLLVL.

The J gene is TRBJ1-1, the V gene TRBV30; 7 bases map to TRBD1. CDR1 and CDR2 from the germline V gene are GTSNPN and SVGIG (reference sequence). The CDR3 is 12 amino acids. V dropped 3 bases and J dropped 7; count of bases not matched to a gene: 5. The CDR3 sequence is CAWSQDRSEAFF. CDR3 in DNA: TGTGCCTGGAGCCAGGACAGGAGTGAAGCTTTCTTT.

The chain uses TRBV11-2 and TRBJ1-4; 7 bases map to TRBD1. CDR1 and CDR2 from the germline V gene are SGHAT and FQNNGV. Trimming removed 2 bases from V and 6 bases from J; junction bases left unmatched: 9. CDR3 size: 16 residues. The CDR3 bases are TGTGCCAGCAGCTTAAACGTGGGACAGCCCGATGAAAAACTGTTTTTT. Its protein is CASSLNVGQPDEKLFF. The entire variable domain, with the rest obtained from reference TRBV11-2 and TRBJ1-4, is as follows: EAGVAQSPRYKIIEKRQSVAFWCNPISGHATLYWYQQILGQGPKLLIQFQNNGVVDDSQLPKDRFSAERLKGVDSTLKIQPAKLEDSAVYLCASSLNVGQPDEKLFFGSGTQLSVL.

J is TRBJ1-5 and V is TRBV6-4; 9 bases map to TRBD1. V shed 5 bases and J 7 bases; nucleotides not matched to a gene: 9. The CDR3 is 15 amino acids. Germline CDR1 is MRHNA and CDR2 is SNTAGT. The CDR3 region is CASSLKQGAGQPQHF. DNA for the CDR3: TGTGCCAGCAGTCTTAAACAGGGGGCAGGACAGCCCCAGCATTTT.

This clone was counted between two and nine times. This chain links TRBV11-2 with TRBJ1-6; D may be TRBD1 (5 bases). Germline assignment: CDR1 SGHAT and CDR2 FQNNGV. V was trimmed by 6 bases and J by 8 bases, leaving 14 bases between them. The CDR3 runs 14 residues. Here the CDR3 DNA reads TGTGCCAGCAGGCTCCCAGGGCCCGATTCACCCCTCCACTTT. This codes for CASRLPGPDSPLHF.

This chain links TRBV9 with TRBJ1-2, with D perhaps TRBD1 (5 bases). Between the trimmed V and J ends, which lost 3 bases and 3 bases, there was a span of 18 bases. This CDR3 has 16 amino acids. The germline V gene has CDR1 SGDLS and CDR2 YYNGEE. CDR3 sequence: CASSDGPGSSDYGYTF. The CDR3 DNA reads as TGTGCCAGCAGCGACGGACCAGGGTCATCGGACTATGGCTACACCTTC.

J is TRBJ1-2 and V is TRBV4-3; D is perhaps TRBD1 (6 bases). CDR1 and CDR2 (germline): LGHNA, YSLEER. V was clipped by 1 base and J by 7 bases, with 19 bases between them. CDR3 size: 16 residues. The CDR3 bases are TGCGCCAGCAGCCAAGGGGGGCCCGGGACAAGGAGTGGCTACACCTTC. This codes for CASSQGGPGTRSGYTF.

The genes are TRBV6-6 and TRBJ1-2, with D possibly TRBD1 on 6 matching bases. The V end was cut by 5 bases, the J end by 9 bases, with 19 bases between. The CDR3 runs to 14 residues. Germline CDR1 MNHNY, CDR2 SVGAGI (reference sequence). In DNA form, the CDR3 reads TGTGCCAGCAGTCAAGGACAGTCTATCCCTAGCTACACCTTC. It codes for CASSQGQSIPSYTF.

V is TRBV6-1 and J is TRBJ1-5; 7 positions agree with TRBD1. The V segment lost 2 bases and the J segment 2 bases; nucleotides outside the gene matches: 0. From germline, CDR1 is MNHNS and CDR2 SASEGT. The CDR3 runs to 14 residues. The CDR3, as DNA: TGTGCCAGCAGTGAACAGGGGGGCAATCAGCCCCAGCATTTT. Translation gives CASSEQGGNQPQHF.

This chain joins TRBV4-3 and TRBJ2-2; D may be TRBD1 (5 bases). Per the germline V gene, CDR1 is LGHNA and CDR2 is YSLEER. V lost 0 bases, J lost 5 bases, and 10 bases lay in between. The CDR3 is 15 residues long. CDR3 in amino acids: CASSQEVRATGELFF. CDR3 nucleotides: TGCGCCAGCAGCCAAGAAGTCAGGGCAACCGGGGAGCTGTTTTTT.

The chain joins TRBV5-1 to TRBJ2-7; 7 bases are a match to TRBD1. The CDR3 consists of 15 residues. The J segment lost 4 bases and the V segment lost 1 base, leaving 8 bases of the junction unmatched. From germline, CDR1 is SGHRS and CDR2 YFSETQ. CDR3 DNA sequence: TGCGCCAGCAGCTTGAGTGGACAGGTTCTGTACGAGCAGTACTTC. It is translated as CASSLSGQVLYEQYF. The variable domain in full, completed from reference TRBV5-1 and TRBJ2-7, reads KAGVTQTPRYLIKTRGQQVTLSCSPISGHRSVSWYQQTPGQGLQFLFEYFSETQRNKGNFPGRFSGRQFSNSRSEMNVSTLELGDSALYLCASSLSGQVLYEQYFGPGTRLTVT.